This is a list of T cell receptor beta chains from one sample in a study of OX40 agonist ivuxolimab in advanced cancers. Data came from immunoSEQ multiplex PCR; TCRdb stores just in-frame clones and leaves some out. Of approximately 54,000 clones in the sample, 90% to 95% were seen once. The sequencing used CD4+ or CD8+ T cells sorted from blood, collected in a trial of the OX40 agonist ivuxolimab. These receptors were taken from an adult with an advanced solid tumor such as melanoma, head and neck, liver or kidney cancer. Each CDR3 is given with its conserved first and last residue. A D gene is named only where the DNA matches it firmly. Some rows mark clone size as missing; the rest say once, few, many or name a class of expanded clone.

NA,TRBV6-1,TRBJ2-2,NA,TGTGCCTTACGACCGAGCACGAACACCGGGGAGCTGTTTTTT,CALRPSTNTGELFF
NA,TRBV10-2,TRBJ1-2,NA,TGCGCCAGCAGTGGACTCTATGGCTACACCTTC,CASSGLYGYTF
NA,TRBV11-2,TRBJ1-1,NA,TGTGCCAGCAGCTTAGAACCGAAGAGGCCGAGGGACACTGAAGCTTTCTTT,CASSLEPKRPRDTEAFF
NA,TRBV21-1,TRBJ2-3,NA,TGTGCCAGCAGCAAAGCAACCGAGGGCACAGATACGCAGTATTTT,CASSKATEGTDTQYF
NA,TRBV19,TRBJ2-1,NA,TGTGCCAGTAGTATGAGGGGAAACAGCAATGAGCAGTTCTTC,CASSMRGNSNEQFF
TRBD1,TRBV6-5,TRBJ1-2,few,TGTGCCAGCAGTTTCAGGGGGAGCGCCTATGGCTACACCTTC,CASSFRGSAYGYTF
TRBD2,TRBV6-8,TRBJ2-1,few,TGTGCCAGCAGTTATGACGGGAGGACCAACTACAATGAGCAGTTCTTC,CASSYDGRTNYNEQFF
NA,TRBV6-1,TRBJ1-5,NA,TGTGCCATCAGTGAGTCGATAGTCCTTACCAATCAGCCCCAGCATTTT,CAISESIVLTNQPQHF
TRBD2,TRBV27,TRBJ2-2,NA,TGTGCCAGCAGTTTATTCAGCGGGACGAACACCGGGGAGCTGTTTTTT,CASSLFSGTNTGELFF
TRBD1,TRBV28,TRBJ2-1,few,TGTGCCAGCAGTATCCACCAGGGGGCCTACAATGAGCAGTTCTTC,CASSIHQGAYNEQFF
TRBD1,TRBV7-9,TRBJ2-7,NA,TGTGCCAGCAGCTACCGAACCTACAGGGGTGGCTTC,CASSYRTYRGGF
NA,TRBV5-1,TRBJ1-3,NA,TGCGCCAGCAGCCCGGGGTTCGGAGGAAACACCATATATTTT,CASSPGFGGNTIYF
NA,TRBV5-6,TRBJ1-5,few,TGTGCCAGCAGCTTGTTCACCCTGCCATTTGATCAGCCCCAGCATTTT,CASSLFTLPFDQPQHF
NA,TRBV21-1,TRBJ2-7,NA,NA,CASTVWGTGSYEQYF
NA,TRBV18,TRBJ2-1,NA,TGTGCCAGCTCACCCGTCGTTGTATCCTTGAATGAGCAGTTCTTC,CASSPVVVSLNEQFF
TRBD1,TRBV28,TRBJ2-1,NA,TGTGCCAGCAGTTTCCGACAGGGGGCCAGGGTGGCGTTCTTC,CASSFRQGARVAFF
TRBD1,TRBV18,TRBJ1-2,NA,TGTGCCAGCTCAGCGGACAGGGGGCCTAATGGCTACACCTTC,CASSADRGPNGYTF
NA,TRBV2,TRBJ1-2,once,TGTGCCAGCAGTCCGAGGTCGGCGGGGGGGGCCTATGGCTACACCTTC,CASSPRSAGGAYGYTF
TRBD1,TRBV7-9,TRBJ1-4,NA,TGTGCCAGCAGCTTAAACGCAGGGGGAGTTGCAACTAATGAAAAACTGTTTTTT,CASSLNAGGVATNEKLFF
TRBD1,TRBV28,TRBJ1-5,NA,TGTGCCAGCAGTAGCCGTGGGACAGGGGTACAGCCCCAGCATTTT,CASSSRGTGVQPQHF
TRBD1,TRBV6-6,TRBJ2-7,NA,TGTGCCAGCAGTTTAAGGGGGCGTAACGAGCAGTACTTC,CASSLRGRNEQYF